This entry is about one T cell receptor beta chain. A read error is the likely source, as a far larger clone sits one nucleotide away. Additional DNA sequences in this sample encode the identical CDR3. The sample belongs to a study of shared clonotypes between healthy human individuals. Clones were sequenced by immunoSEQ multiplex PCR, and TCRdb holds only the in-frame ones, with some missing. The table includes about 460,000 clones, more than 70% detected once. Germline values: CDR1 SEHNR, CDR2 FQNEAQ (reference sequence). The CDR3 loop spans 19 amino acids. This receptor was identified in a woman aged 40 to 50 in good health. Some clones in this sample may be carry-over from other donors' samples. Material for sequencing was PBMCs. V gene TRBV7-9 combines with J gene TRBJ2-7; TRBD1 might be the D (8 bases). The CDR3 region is CASSLAVRTGGLGSYEQYF. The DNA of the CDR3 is TGTGCCAGCAGCCTAGCGGTGAGAACAGGGGGACTGGGGTCCTACGAGCAGTACTTC.